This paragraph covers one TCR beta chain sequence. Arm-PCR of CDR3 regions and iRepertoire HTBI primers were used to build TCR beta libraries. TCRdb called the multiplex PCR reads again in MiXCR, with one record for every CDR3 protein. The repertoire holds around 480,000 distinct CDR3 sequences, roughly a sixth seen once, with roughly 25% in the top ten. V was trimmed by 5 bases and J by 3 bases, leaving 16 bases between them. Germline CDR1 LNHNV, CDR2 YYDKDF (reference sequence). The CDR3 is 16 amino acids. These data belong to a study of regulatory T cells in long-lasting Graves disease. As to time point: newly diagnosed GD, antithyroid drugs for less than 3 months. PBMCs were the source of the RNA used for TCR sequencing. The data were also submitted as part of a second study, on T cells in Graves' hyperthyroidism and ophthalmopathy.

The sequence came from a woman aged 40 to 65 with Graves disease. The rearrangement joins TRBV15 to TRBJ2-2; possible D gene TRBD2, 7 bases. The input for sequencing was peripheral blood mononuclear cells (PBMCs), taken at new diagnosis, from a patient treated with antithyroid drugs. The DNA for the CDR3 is TGTGCCACCAGCTACGAGGGGGGGTTGGACACCGGGGAGCTGTTTTTT. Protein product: CATSYEGGLDTGELFF.